The rows below give T cell receptor beta chains drawn from one sample of a study of CD8 T cells in Susac syndrome. From the immunoSEQ multiplex PCR reads, TCRdb called clonotypes with MiXCR, one entry per CDR3 protein. The sample holds almost 450,000 distinct CDR3 sequences, approximately 85% seen once. The sample taken for sequencing was CD8+ T cells from PBMCs. The receptor source for this set is a human donor with multiple sclerosis. Both conserved end residues are part of each CDR3. Each record gives: V gene, clone size, D gene, J gene, CDR3 DNA, CDR3 protein. D genes are given only for firm matches. Size is stated for part of the rows, as once, few or many counts, or as a class when the clone is expanded.

>TRBV7-6|NA|TRBD2|TRBJ2-5
TGTGCCAGCAGCAAGGGACTAGCAGAAGAGACCCAGTACTTC
CASSKGLAEETQYF
>TRBV27|NA|NA|TRBJ1-5
TGTGCCAGCAGTTATGGTGGGCTCTGGGAGCCCCAGCATTTT
CASSYGGLWEPQHF
>TRBV28|NA|TRBD1|TRBJ1-2
TGTGCCAGCAGTCCCTCGACAGGGACCTTGAACTATGGCTACACCTTC
CASSPSTGTLNYGYTF
>TRBV6-2/TRBV6-3|NA|NA|TRBJ2-7
TGTGCCAGCAGTTACGCAGGGAACTACGAGCAGTACTTC
CASSYAGNYEQYF
>TRBV2|once|NA|TRBJ2-2
TGTGCCAGCAGTGGCTCGAGGCCAGACACCGGGGAGCTGTTTTTT
CASSGSRPDTGELFF
>TRBV6-1|once|TRBD1|TRBJ1-6
TGTGCCAGCCGGGGACAGGGGGCGTTTGTATACTCACCCCTCCACTTT
CASRGQGAFVYSPLHF
>TRBV4-1|NA|NA|TRBJ1-5
TGCGCCAGCAGCCAAGAAGGGGGACCGGGGCAGCCCCAGCATTTT
CASSQEGGPGQPQHF
>TRBV7-6|NA|TRBD2|TRBJ2-7
TGTGCCAGCAGCTTAGTAGCCGGGAGGGCCCACGAGCAGTACTTC
CASSLVAGRAHEQYF
>TRBV7-8|NA|NA|TRBJ1-1
TGTGCCAGCAGCTTAGCGCAGGGCTACGGCACTGAAGCTTTCTTT
CASSLAQGYGTEAFF
>TRBV6-5|NA|TRBD2|TRBJ2-3
TGTGCCAGCAGTTTAAGTCTAGCGGTAGATACGCAGTATTTT
CASSLSLAVDTQYF
>TRBV7-2|NA|NA|TRBJ1-2
TGTGCCAGCAGCCACTCCTCCCCAGAGGGACTAAACTATGGCTACACCTTC
CASSHSSPEGLNYGYTF
>TRBV10-2|NA|NA|TRBJ2-5
TGCGCCAGCATGGTGGACGGAGAGACCCAGTACTTC
CASMVDGETQYF
>TRBV3-1|once|NA|TRBJ1-2
TGTGCCAGCAGCCAAGCGACAGGAGCTAACTATGGCTACACCTTC
CASSQATGANYGYTF
>TRBV20-1|NA|TRBD2|TRBJ2-7
TGCAGTGCCCTCTGGCGGGAGGGGTCCTACGAGCAGTACTTC
CSALWREGSYEQYF
>TRBV5-1|NA|NA|TRBJ1-1
TGCGCCAGCAGCCTCCGAACAGGGCCCACTGAAGCTTTCTTT
CASSLRTGPTEAFF
>TRBV24-1|few|NA|TRBJ2-3
TGTGCCACCAGTGATCGGGACGGAGATACGCAGTATTTT
CATSDRDGDTQYF
>TRBV27|NA|NA|TRBJ2-7
TGTGCCAGCAGGGTAACAGGTGGGGACTACGAGCAGTACTTC
CASRVTGGDYEQYF
>TRBV7-6|NA|TRBD1|TRBJ1-1
TGTGCCAGCAGCTCGACAGGGAGGGGTTTAGGCACTGAAGCTTTCTTT
CASSSTGRGLGTEAFF
>TRBV29-1|once|NA|TRBJ2-5
TGCAGCGTTGGGGGAAAGTACCAAGAGACCCAGTACTTC
CSVGGKYQETQYF
>TRBV7-4|NA|NA|TRBJ1-1
TGTGCCAGCAGCTTAGGGACAACGAACACTGAAGCTTTCTTT
CASSLGTTNTEAFF
>TRBV7-9|NA|TRBD1|TRBJ2-1
TGTGCCAGCACCAGACAGGGGCGGAATGAGCAGTTCTTC
CASTRQGRNEQFF
>TRBV4-1|NA|TRBD1|TRBJ1-1
TGCGCCAGCAGCCAAGGACTTGGACAGGGGGAATACACTGAAGCTTTCTTT
CASSQGLGQGEYTEAFF